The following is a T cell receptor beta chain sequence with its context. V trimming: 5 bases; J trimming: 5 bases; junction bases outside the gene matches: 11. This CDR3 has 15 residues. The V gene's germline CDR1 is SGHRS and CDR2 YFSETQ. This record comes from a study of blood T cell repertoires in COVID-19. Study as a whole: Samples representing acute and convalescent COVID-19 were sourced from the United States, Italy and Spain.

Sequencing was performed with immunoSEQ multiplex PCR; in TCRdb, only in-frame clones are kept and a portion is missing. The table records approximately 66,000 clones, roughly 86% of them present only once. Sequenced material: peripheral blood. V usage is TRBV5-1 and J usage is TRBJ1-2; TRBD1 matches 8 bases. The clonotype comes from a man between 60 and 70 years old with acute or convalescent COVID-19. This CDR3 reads CASSQDAQGAYGYTF. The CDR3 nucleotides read TGCGCCAGCAGTCAGGACGCGCAGGGGGCTTATGGCTACACCTTC.